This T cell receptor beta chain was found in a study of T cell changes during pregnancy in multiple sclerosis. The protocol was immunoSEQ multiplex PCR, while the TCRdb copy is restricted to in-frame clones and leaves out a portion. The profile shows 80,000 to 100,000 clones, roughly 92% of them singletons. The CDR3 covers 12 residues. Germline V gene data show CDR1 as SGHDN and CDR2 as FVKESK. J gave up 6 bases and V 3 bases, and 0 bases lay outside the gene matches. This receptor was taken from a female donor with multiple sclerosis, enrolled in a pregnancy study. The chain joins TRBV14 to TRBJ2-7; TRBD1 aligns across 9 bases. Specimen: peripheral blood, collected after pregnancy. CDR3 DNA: TGTGCCAGCAGCCAGACAGGGGGCGAGCAGTACTTC. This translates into CASSQTGGEQYF.